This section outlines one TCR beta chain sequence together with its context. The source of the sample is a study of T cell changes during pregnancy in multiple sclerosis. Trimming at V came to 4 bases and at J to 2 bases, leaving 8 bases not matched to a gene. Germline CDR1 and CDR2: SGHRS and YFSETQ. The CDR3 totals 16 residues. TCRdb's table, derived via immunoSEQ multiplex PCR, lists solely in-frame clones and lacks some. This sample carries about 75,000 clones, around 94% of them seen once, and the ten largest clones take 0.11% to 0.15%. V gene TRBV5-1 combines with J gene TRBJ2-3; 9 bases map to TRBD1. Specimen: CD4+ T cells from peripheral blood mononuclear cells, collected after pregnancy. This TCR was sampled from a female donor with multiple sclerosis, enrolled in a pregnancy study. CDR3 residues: CASSAAGTGPTDTQYF. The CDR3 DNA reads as TGCGCCAGCAGCGCGGCAGGGACAGGGCCCACAGATACGCAGTATTTT.